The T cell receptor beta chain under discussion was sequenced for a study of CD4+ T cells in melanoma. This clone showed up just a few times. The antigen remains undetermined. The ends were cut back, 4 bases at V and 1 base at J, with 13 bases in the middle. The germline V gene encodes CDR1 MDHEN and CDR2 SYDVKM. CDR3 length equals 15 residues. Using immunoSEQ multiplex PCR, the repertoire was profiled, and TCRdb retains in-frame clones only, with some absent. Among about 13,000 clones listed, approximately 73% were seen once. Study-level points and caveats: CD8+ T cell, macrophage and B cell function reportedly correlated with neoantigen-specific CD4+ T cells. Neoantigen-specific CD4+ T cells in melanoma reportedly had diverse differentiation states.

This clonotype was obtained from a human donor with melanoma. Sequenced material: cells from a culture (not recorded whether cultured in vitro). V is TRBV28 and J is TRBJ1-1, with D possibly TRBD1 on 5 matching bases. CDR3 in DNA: TGTGCCAGCAGTTCCCACGGGGGGAGGAACACTGAAGCTTTCTTT. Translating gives CASSSHGGRNTEAFF.